This T cell receptor (beta chain) was captured in a study of early T cells in non-severe SARS-CoV-2 infection. TCRdb called the 5' RACE reads again in MiXCR, with one record for every CDR3 protein. This table holds tens of thousands of distinct CDR3 sequences, 4% to 5.5% found once. This clonotype was recorded at least ten times. CDR3 length: 15 residues. V gave up 6 bases and J gave up 5 bases; unmatched junction bases: 8. The specimen sequenced was whole blood. The receptor was isolated from an adult who was a healthcare worker with PCR-confirmed SARS-CoV-2 infection or an uninfected control (not recorded which). The chain has TRBV12-3 or TRBV12-4 and TRBJ1-3; 9 bases are a match to TRBD1. CDR3 residues: CASRPTGQGRNTIYF. CDR3 coding DNA: TGTGCCAGCAGGCCCACGGGACAGGGAAGAAACACCATATATTTT.